This T cell receptor beta chain was sequenced for a study of blood T cell repertoires in COVID-19. Background on the study: Sites across the United States, Italy and Spain contributed samples from acute and convalescent COVID-19.

Per the original methods: How many nucleated cells were present was estimated from reference gene primer amplification. TCRdb's table, derived via immunoSEQ multiplex PCR, lists solely in-frame clones and lacks some. The V and J calls and clone size were taken over from that table, and D and trimming were inferred from the DNA. The profile covers fewer than 200,000 clones, with around four fifths appearing a single time and approximately 7.6% taken by the ten largest. From germline, CDR1 is SGHTA and CDR2 FQGTGA. V lost 0 bases and J 5 bases, leaving 19 bases between the germline ends. The CDR3 sequence is 17 residues long.

The sequencing input was peripheral blood. This TCR was sampled from an elderly woman with COVID-19, enrolled during active disease. The chain joins TRBV7-3 to TRBJ2-5; D possibly corresponds to TRBD2 (6 bases). Here the CDR3 DNA reads TGTGCCAGCAGCTTAACGGGGGGACCTCAGGTGTGGGAGACCCAGTACTTC. This sequence encodes CASSLTGGPQVWETQYF.